This TCR beta chain was identified in a study of cytotoxic CD8 clonotypes in ibrutinib-treated CLL. CDR1 is SGHRS and CDR2 is YFSETQ in the germline V gene. The CDR3 is 14 amino acids. The V segment lost 4 bases and the J segment 1 base; nucleotides outside the gene matches: 1. Investigators sought sequencing depths of between 1 in 200,000 and 1 in 1 million T cells. Profiling relied on immunoSEQ multiplex PCR, and the TCRdb table lists in-frame clones only, not all of them. The sample carries 250,000 to 350,000 clones, 70% to 80% recorded once. This TCR was recovered from a human donor with chronic lymphocytic leukemia. The V call is TRBV5-1, the J call TRBJ1-1; 10 positions match TRBD1. The sample was PBMCs, taken at disease progression, from a patient treated with ibrutinib. Here the CDR3 DNA reads TGCGCCAGCAGCGGGGACAGGGGGAACACTGAAGCTTTCTTT. This sequence encodes CASSGDRGNTEAFF.